This TCR beta chain was recorded in a study of cytomegalovirus exposure and HLA in healthy donors. Study-wide results and caveats: Associated with cytomegalovirus, according to the listing, were around 170 TCR beta chains.

For this clone: No antigen is known for it.

A multiplex PCR was run with 60 Vbeta primers and 13 Jbeta primers. Using immunoSEQ multiplex PCR, the repertoire was profiled, and TCRdb retains in-frame clones only, with some absent. Here the sample spans 170,000 or so clones, 77% being singletons. The specimen was PBMCs. This receptor was obtained from a woman aged 30 to 39 in good health and CMV-seropositive.

The chain's CDR3 is CASSVGAGTEAFF. DNA for the CDR3: TGTGCCAGCAGCGTAGGGGCGGGTACTGAAGCTTTCTTT. V and J are TRBV9 and TRBJ1-1; D is undetermined. Trimming left V 0 bases short and J 5 bases short, with 8 bases between. Looked up from germline, CDR1 is SGDLS and CDR2 is YYNGEE. This CDR3 spans 13 amino acids.